This TCR beta chain is from a study of T-cell memory formation after mild COVID-19. Study results and caveats: Contracting clones, day 15 to 85, had balanced CD4/CD8, and later expanders favored CD4+.

Germline values: CDR1 SGHRS, CDR2 YFSETQ. Trimming took 2 bases from V and 6 from J; bases not matched to a gene: 7. The CDR3 has 14 residues. Worth noting for this clonotype: Its antigen is not identified.

In TCRdb, the 5' RACE reads were re-called with MiXCR into one record per CDR3 protein. The sample lists about half a million distinct CDR3 sequences, roughly 18% seen once, with about 12% in the top ten. This clonotype was sampled from an adult woman who had mild COVID-19 (a few samples of this study predate the infection). Cell type and time point are not known. This chain uses TRBV5-1 with TRBJ2-7; 8 nucleotides line up with TRBD1. Sequenced input: PBMCs or a T cell subset sorted from them (not recorded which). The CDR3 DNA reads as TGCGCCAGCAGCTTAGGGACAGGAGGCGGCGAGCAGTACTTC. Protein product: CASSLGTGGGEQYF.